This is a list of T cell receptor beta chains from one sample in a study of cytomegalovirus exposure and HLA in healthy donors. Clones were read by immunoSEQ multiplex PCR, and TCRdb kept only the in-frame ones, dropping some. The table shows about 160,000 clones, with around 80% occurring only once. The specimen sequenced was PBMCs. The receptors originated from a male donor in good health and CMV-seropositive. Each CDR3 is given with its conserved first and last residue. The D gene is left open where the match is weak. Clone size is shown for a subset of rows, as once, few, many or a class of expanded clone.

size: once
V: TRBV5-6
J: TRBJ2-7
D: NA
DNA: TGTGCCAGCAGCTTGGGGCTAGGACTTGATTCCTACGAGCAGTACTTC
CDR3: CASSLGLGLDSYEQYF

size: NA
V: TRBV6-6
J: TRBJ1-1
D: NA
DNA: TGTGCCAGCAGTACAGCAGGGCGGGGGAACACTGAAGCTTTCTTT
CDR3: CASSTAGRGNTEAFF

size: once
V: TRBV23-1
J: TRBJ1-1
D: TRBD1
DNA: TGCGCCAGCAGTCAATCGATAAGGGGGCCCCCGAACACTGAAGCTTTCTTT
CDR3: CASSQSIRGPPNTEAFF

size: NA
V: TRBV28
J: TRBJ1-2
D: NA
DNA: TGTGCCAGCAGTTTATCGGGACTGAACTATGGCTACACCTTC
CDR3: CASSLSGLNYGYTF

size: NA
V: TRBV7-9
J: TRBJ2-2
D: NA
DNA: TGTGCCAGCAGCGCCCCGGGTGGAGGGTTCACCGGGGAGCTGTTTTTT
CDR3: CASSAPGGGFTGELFF

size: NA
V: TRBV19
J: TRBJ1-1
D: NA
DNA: TGTGCCAGTAGTATTGGGACACAAAAAGCTTTCTTT
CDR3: CASSIGTQKAFF

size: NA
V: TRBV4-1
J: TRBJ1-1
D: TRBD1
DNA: TGCGCCAGCACAGGACAGGAGATTATGAACACTGAAGCTTTCTTT
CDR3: CASTGQEIMNTEAFF

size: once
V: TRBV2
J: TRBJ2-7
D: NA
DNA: TGTGCCAGCAGCCGTCAATTGGGAGCCTACGAGCAGTACTTC
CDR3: CASSRQLGAYEQYF

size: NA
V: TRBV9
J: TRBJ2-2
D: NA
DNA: TGTGCCAGCAGCGGGGTCAGACTAGTTTCCACCGGGGAGCTGTTTTTT
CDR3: CASSGVRLVSTGELFF

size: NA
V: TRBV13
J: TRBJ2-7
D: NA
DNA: TGTGCCAGCAGCTCGGGCAGGGAATTCGAGCAGTACTTC
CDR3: CASSSGREFEQYF

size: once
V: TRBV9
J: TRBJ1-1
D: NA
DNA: TGTGCCAGCAGCGCCCAGGTGTACACTGAAGCTTTCTTT
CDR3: CASSAQVYTEAFF

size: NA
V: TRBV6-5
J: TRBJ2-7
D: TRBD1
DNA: TGTGCCAGCAGTTCCCGGGACAGTGCCTACGAGCAGTACTTC
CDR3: CASSSRDSAYEQYF

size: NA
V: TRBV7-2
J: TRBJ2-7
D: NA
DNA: TGTGCCAGCAGCTTTACCGGGACTGAAACCTACGAGCAGTACTTC
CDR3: CASSFTGTETYEQYF

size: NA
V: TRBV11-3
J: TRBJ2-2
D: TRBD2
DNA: TGTGCCAGCAGCTTAGATAAGGGACTAGGCGCCAACACCGGGGAGCTGTTTTTT
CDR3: CASSLDKGLGANTGELFF

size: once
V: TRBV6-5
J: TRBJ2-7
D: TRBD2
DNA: TGTGCCAGCAGTTACTCATGGCTAGCGGGATCCTACGAGCAGTACTTC
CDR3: CASSYSWLAGSYEQYF

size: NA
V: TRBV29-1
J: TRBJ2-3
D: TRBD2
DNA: TGCAGCGGGCTAGCGGGAGGCACAGATACGCAGTATTTT
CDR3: CSGLAGGTDTQYF

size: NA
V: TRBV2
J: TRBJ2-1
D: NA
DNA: TGTGCCATCCACCGGGCCTCGCGGACAAATGAGCAGTTCTTC
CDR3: CAIHRASRTNEQFF

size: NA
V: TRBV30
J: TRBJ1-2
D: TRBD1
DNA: TGTGCCTGGACCCCCGTTCGGGGACAGGGGTCCTATGGCTACACCTTC
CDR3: CAWTPVRGQGSYGYTF

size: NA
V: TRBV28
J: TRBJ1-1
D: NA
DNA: TGTGCCAGCAGTGTCAACCAGGGGATTGCCACTGAAGCTTTCTTT
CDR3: CASSVNQGIATEAFF

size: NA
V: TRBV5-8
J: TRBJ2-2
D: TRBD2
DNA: TGTGCCAGCAGCTTGGGAGCGGGAAGCTGGACCGGGGAGCTGTTTTTT
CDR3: CASSLGAGSWTGELFF

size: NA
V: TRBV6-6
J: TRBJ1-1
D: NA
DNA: TGTGCCAGCTCGGGATCAGGGGTTCCCACTGAAGCTTTCTTT
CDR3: CASSGSGVPTEAFF

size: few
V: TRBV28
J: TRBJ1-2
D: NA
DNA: TGTGCCAGCAGTACAAACAGGGCGAATGGCTACACCTTC
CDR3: CASSTNRANGYTF

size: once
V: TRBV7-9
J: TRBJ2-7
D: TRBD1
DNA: TGTTCCAGCAGCCGACCGGGACAGGCCCGTGAGCAGTACTTC
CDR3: CSSSRPGQAREQYF

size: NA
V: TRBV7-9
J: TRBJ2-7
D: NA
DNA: TGTGCCAGCAGCCAAGGGGGACCTAGACCCTACGAGCAGTACTTC
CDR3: CASSQGGPRPYEQYF

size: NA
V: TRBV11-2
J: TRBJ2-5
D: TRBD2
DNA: TGTGCCAGCAGCTCTGCTCAGCCTAGCGGGACTGAGACCCAGTACTTC
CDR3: CASSSAQPSGTETQYF

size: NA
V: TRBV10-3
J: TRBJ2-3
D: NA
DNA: TGTGCCACCCAGCGACTAGAAACAGATACGCAGTATTTT
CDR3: CATQRLETDTQYF

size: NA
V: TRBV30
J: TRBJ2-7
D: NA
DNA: TGTGCCTGGGACGGGATTCCCTACGAGCAGTACTTC
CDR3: CAWDGIPYEQYF

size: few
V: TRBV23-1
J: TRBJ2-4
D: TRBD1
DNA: TGCGCCAGCAACCCGGGACAGCTAAACATTCAGTACTTC
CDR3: CASNPGQLNIQYF

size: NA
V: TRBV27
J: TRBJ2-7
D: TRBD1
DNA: TGTGCCAGCAGTACAAGACAGGGGAGCTCCTACGAGCAGTACTTC
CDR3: CASSTRQGSSYEQYF

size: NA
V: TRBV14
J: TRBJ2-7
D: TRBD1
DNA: TGTGCCAGCAGCCCGTGGCCCGGACAGGGGGCTTACGAGCAGTACTTC
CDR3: CASSPWPGQGAYEQYF